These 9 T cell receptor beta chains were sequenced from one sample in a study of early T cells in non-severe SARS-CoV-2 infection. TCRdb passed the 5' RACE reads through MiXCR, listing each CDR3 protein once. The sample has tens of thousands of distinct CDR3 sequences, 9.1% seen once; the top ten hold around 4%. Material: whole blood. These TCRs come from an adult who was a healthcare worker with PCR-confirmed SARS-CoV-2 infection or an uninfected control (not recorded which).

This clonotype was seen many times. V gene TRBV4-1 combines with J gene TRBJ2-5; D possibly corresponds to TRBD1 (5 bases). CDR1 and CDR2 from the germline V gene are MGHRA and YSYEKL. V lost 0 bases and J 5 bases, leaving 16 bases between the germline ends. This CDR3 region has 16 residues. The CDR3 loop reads CASSQDFSQGAETQYF. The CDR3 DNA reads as TGCGCCAGCAGCCAAGATTTTTCCCAGGGCGCGGAGACCCAGTACTTC.

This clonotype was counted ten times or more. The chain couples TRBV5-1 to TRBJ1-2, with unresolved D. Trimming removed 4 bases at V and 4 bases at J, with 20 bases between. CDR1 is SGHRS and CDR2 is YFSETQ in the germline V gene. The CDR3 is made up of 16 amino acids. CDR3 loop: CASSPGDRTTLYGYTF. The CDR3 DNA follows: TGCGCCAGCAGCCCTGGCGACCGGACTACTCTCTATGGCTACACCTTC.

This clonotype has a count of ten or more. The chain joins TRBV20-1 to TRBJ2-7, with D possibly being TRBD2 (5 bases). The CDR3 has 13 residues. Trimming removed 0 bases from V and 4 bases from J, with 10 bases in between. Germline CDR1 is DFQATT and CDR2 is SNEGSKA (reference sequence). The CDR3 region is CSARDWSGYEQYF. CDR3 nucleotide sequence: TGCAGTGCTAGAGATTGGTCGGGGTACGAGCAGTACTTC.

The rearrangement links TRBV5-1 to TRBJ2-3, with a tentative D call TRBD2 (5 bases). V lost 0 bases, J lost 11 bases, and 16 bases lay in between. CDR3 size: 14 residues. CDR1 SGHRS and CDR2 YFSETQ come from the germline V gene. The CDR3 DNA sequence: TGCGCCAGCAGCTTGGCTCCCGGACTTGGAGAGCAGTATTTT. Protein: CASSLAPGLGEQYF.

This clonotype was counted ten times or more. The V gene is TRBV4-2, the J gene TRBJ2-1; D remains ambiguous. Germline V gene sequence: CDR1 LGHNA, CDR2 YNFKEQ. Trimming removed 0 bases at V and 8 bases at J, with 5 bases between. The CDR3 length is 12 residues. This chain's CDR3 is CASSQDYHEQFF. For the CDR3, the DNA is TGTGCCAGCAGCCAAGATTACCATGAGCAGTTCTTC.

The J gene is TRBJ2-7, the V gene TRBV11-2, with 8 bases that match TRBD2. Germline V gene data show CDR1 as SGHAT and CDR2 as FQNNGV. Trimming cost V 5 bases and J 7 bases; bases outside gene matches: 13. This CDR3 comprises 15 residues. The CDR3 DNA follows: TGTGCCAGCAGCCTGCCTCGCGGGACTAGTGGGGAGCAGTACTTC. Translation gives CASSLPRGTSGEQYF. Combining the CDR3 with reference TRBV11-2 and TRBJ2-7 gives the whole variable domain EAGVAQSPRYKIIEKRQSVAFWCNPISGHATLYWYQQILGQGPKLLIQFQNNGVVDDSQLPKDRFSAERLKGVDSTLKIQPAKLEDSAVYLCASSLPRGTSGEQYFGPGTRLTVT.

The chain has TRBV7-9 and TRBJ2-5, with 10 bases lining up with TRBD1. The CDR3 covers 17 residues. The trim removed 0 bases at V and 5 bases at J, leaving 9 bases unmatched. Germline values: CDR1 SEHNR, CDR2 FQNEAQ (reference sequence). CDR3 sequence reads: CASSLALGTGATETQYF. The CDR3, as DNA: TGTGCCAGCAGCTTAGCATTGGGGACAGGGGCCACGGAGACCCAGTACTTC.

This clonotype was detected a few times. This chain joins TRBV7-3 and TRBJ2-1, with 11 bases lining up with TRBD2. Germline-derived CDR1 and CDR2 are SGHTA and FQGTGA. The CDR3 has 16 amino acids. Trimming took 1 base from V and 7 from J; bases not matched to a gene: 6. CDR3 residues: CASSLRGTSGSNEQFF. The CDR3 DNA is TGTGCCAGCAGCTTAAGGGGAACTAGCGGGAGTAATGAGCAGTTCTTC.

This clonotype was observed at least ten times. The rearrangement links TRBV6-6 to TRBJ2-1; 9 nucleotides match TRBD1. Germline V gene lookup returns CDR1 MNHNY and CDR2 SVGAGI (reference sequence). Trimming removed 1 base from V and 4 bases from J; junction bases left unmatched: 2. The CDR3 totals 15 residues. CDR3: CASSYLQGAYNEQFF. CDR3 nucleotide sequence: TGTGCCAGCAGTTACTTACAGGGGGCGTACAATGAGCAGTTCTTC.